These 16 T cell receptor beta chains share one sample of origin, sequenced in a study of identical twins. Each CDR3 protein is one row after TCRdb ran MiXCR on the 5' RACE reads. The sample has 700,000 or so distinct CDR3 sequences, over 8.5% seen once. These data also featured in a second study, about yellow fever vaccine responses in identical twins.

Input material: PBMCs. Receptors originate from a woman between 18 and 29 years old in good health.

In its sample, this clonotype was seen many times. The rearrangement joins TRBV2 to TRBJ2-7; 8 bases fit TRBD2. Per the germline V gene, CDR1 is SNHLY and CDR2 is FYNNEI. The CDR3 extends over 21 amino acids. Trimming took 1 base from V and 5 from J; bases not matched to a gene: 25. CDR3 sequence: CASSEVKRARGPGLVGHEQYF. The CDR3 nucleotides are TGTGCCAGCAGTGAAGTGAAACGCGCCAGGGGCCCGGGACTAGTCGGACACGAGCAGTACTTC.

The chain carries TRBV6-2 or TRBV6-3 and TRBJ2-5; TRBD1 or TRBD2 may be the D gene (6 bases each). There are 15 residues in the CDR3. The V gene's germline CDR1 is MNHEY and CDR2 SVGEGT. V gave up 0 bases and J gave up 5 bases, with 13 bases separating them. This CDR3 is CASSYSSGGGETQYF. DNA for the CDR3: TGTGCCAGCAGTTACTCGTCCGGGGGCGGCGAGACCCAGTACTTC.

The chain uses TRBV20-1 and TRBJ2-5; 9 nucleotides match TRBD2. The germline V gene has CDR1 DFQATT and CDR2 SNEGSKA (reference sequence). The CDR3 spans 17 residues. J lost 3 bases, V lost 3 bases, and 14 bases had no gene match. CDR3 sequence reads: CSARGLGTGGREETQYF. CDR3 nucleotides: TGCAGTGCTAGGGGCCTGGGGACGGGCGGGAGGGAAGAGACCCAGTACTTC.

This clonotype has more than one count but fewer than ten. The chain uses TRBV14 and TRBJ2-7; the match to TRBD1 covers 7 bases. Germline-derived CDR1 and CDR2 are SGHDN and FVKESK. CDR3 size: 15 residues. Unmatched junction bases numbered 8, after V lost 4 bases and J lost 2 bases. The CDR3 sequence: CASSRALGQTYEQYF. The CDR3 coding sequence is TGTGCCAGCAGCCGAGCACTGGGACAGACCTACGAGCAGTACTTC.

The rearrangement joins TRBV6-5 to TRBJ1-2; D not certain. CDR3 length equals 14 residues. V shed 2 bases and J shed 4 bases, with 11 bases lying between them. The germline V gene has CDR1 MNHEY and CDR2 SVGAGI. Written as DNA, the CDR3 is TGTGCCAGCAGTTACGTGGAGAAGTCCTATGGCTACACCTTC. Amino acid sequence: CASSYVEKSYGYTF.

The chain joins TRBV20-1 to TRBJ2-3, with D possibly matching TRBD2 (6 bases). The CDR3 has 15 residues. Germline V CDR1 and CDR2: DFQATT, SNEGSKA (reference sequence). V gave up 0 bases and J gave up 0 bases, with 10 bases separating them. The CDR3 here is CSARDPGDSTDTQYF. The CDR3 DNA is TGCAGTGCTAGAGATCCGGGGGATAGCACAGATACGCAGTATTTT.

This clonotype was found a few times. The J gene is TRBJ2-3, the V gene TRBV6-2 or TRBV6-3; no clear D gene. CDR1 is MNHEY, CDR2 SVGEGT, per germline. With 4 bases removed from V and 0 bases from J, the gap between germline ends came to 17 bases. This CDR3 has 17 residues. Here the CDR3 reads CASSFLDQIPSTDTQYF. CDR3 sequence (DNA): TGTGCCAGCAGTTTCCTTGACCAGATCCCTAGCACAGATACGCAGTATTTT.

V is TRBV9 and J is TRBJ2-1; tentative D call: TRBD1 (8 bases). The CDR3 has 16 amino acids. The V end lost 4 bases, the J end lost 3 bases, and 17 bases lay between the germline ends. CDR1 and CDR2 (germline): SGDLS, YYNGEE. This CDR3 reads CASSSQGASGYNEQFF. Written as DNA, the CDR3 is TGTGCCAGCAGCTCCCAGGGGGCTAGCGGCTACAATGAGCAGTTCTTC.

The chain is built from TRBV11-2 and TRBJ2-7; TRBD1 might be the D (5 bases). The germline V and J ends were trimmed by 0 bases and 0 bases, with 12 bases remaining between them. CDR3 length: 16 amino acids. Germline V gene data show CDR1 as SGHAT and CDR2 as FQNNGV. The CDR3 coding sequence is TGTGCCAGCAGCTTAGAGCCCAGGGTGGGCTCCTACGAGCAGTACTTC. It yields the protein CASSLEPRVGSYEQYF.

The chain couples TRBV24-1 to TRBJ2-2; D unclear. V was cut by 5 bases and J by 2 bases, with 11 bases left in between. CDR1 and CDR2 (germline): KGHDR, SFDVKD. The CDR3 covers 15 residues. CDR3 nucleotides: TGTGCCACCAGTGCCACAAACCCCAACACCGGGGAGCTGTTTTTT. Protein product: CATSATNPNTGELFF.

This clonotype was observed a few times. CDR3 nucleotide sequence: TGTGCCACCAGCAGTGCCTTGAACACCGGGGAGCTGTTTTTT. Protein sequence: CATSSALNTGELFF. The V gene is TRBV15, the J gene TRBJ2-2, with D hard to call. Trimming cost V 3 bases and J 1 base, with 6 bases left between them. The CDR3 length is 14 residues. Germline V lookup: CDR1 LNHNV, CDR2 YYDKDF (reference sequence). Filled out from reference TRBV15 and TRBJ2-2, the complete variable domain reads DAMVIQNPRYQVTQFGKPVTLSCSQTLNHNVMYWYQQKSSQAPKLLFHYYDKDFNNEADTPDNFQSRRPNTSFCFLDIRSPGLGDTAMYLCATSSALNTGELFFGEGSRLTVL.

In this sample, this clonotype turned up a few times. The chain links TRBV6-2 or TRBV6-3 to TRBJ2-7; a weak D match, TRBD1 (6 bases). The V gene lost 6 bases and the J gene lost 2 bases, with 14 bases spanning the gap. CDR1 and CDR2 (germline): MNHEY, SVGEGT. CDR3 length: 14 amino acids. For the CDR3, the DNA is TGTGCCAGCAGACACTGGACAGCTACCTACGAGCAGTACTTC. Translated: CASRHWTATYEQYF.

V usage is TRBV7-6 and J usage is TRBJ2-1, with 10 bases aligning to TRBD1. Germline V gives CDR1 SGHVS, CDR2 FNYEAQ. The CDR3 is made up of 17 amino acids. V dropped 1 base and J dropped 5; count of bases not matched to a gene: 8. CDR3 in DNA: TGTGCCAGCAGCTTAGACCGGACAGGGGGTTATAACAATGAGCAGTTCTTC. It codes for CASSLDRTGGYNNEQFF.

The chain is built from TRBV5-1 and TRBJ2-1, with TRBD2 identical over 11 bases. Germline V gene lookup returns CDR1 SGHRS and CDR2 YFSETQ. The CDR3 is 14 residues long. With 6 bases clipped from V and 8 bases from J, the junction kept 7 bases outside the gene matches. The CDR3 protein is CASTSSGGRDEQFF. As DNA, the CDR3 is TGCGCCAGCACCTCTAGCGGGGGGCGGGATGAGCAGTTCTTC.

This clonotype was seen a few times. The chain joins TRBV9 to TRBJ2-7; D gene ambiguous. In germline, CDR1 is SGDLS, CDR2 YYNGEE. This CDR3 has 15 residues. The V end lost 0 bases, the J end lost 2 bases, and 12 bases lay between the germline ends. CDR3 region: CASSVATGGPYEQYF. DNA for the CDR3: TGTGCCAGCAGCGTAGCTACCGGCGGCCCCTACGAGCAGTACTTC.

This clonotype was counted many times. This chain uses TRBV4-3 with TRBJ2-1; D might be TRBD1 or TRBD2, each matching 5 bases. This CDR3 is 13 amino acids long. The V gene lost 0 bases and the J gene lost 5 bases, with 5 bases spanning the gap. Germline assignment: CDR1 LGHNA and CDR2 YSLEER. The CDR3 is CASSQEGHNEQFF. The CDR3 bases are TGCGCCAGCAGCCAAGAGGGACACAATGAGCAGTTCTTC.